The present entry profiles one T cell receptor (beta chain) with its context. Its antigen remains unknown. It was cDNA, reverse transcribed from extracted RNA, that served as the sequencing template. The data were produced by immunoSEQ multiplex PCR, yet TCRdb's version contains in-frame clones alone and is incomplete. Here the sample spans 120,000 or so clones, about 60% being singletons. This entry belongs to a study of CD8+ T cells in alopecia areata. General study findings and limits: Normal skin's resident alphabeta T cells are also sequenced in scalp samples. Unlike in mice, where it was clearer, TCR sharing across patients was less clear, possibly HLA-related. Affected lesional scalp, above all in alopecia totalis/universalis, was more clonal than normal scalp.

T lymphocytes (CD4+ and CD8+) were sorted from PBMCs. The length of the CDR3 is 12 residues. Germline lookup yields CDR1 ENHRY and CDR2 SYGVKD. With 3 bases removed from V and 5 bases from J, the gap between germline ends came to 7 bases. This TCR was recovered from a human donor in good health. V is TRBV10-3 and J is TRBJ2-5; D call uncertain. Material for sequencing was CD4+ T cells sorted from blood. The CDR3 reads CAISDPTETQYF. Here the CDR3 DNA reads TGTGCCATCAGTGACCCCACCGAGACCCAGTACTTC.